A selection of T cell receptor beta chains follows, all from one sample in a study of blood T cell repertoires in COVID-19. Here immunoSEQ multiplex PCR was the method, and the copy in TCRdb shows in-frame clones only, minus some. The sample carries 55,000 to 65,000 clones, approximately 78% recorded once. The sequencing input was peripheral blood. The receptors come from a human donor in a cohort sampled during active COVID-19. CDR3s include the opening cysteine and the closing phenylalanine or tryptophan.

CASSPRPVEGGYTF	TRBV18	TRBJ1-2
CASISEGLSSGGYTF	TRBV6-5	TRBJ1-2
CASSDNRLEDREETQYF	TRBV6-1	TRBJ2-5
CASSSGTQQPQHF	TRBV6-5	TRBJ1-5
CASSLTGQDIYGYTF	TRBV3-1/TRBV3-2	TRBJ1-2
CASSQGTRTEAFF	TRBV18	TRBJ1-1
CASNSGQGADGYTF	TRBV19	TRBJ1-2
CASRKTRDRRYNEQFF	TRBV7-8	TRBJ2-1
CASRMGQGANTEAFF	TRBV3-1/TRBV3-2	TRBJ1-1
CASSERLAGLTDTQYF	TRBV6-1	TRBJ2-3
CASSSGLNSGNTIYF	TRBV5-5	TRBJ1-3
CVRSLGRGQALAKNIQYF	TRBV7-5	TRBJ2-4
CASSFRQGGNSPLHF	TRBV7-2	TRBJ1-6
CAISNTRGGSYNEQFF	TRBV10-3	TRBJ2-1
CATSDSGSGGIDTQYF	TRBV24-1	TRBJ2-3
CASMAGQDTEAFF	TRBV2	TRBJ1-1
CASSLGQGRYEQYF	TRBV5-1	TRBJ2-7
CASRRQFSNQPQHF	TRBV6-5	TRBJ1-5
CASSPSRTDTQYF	TRBV18	TRBJ2-3
CASSLRGTDIQYF	TRBV5-8	TRBJ2-4
CASSPPPTGFNSPLHF	TRBV18	TRBJ1-6
CASRAPQGATGELFF	TRBV6-5	TRBJ2-2
CATSRGGEETQYF	TRBV15	TRBJ2-5
CASSSDRGYQPQHF	TRBV27	TRBJ1-5
CASSLASGVTGELFF	TRBV5-1	TRBJ2-2
CASSIIAENTEAFF	TRBV19	TRBJ1-1
CASSFDIGSQGNTGELFF	TRBV5-5	TRBJ2-2
CASSLAQAVTEAFF	TRBV11-2	TRBJ1-1
CASSNPGTIPNTEAFF	TRBV19	TRBJ1-1
CASSRRGETRGETQYF	TRBV4-2	TRBJ2-5
CASSPNSGLWGETQYF	TRBV5-1	TRBJ2-5
CASSPSRVLAGKETQYF	TRBV11-2	TRBJ2-5
CAWSVPPGYNSYEQYF	TRBV30	TRBJ2-7
CASSLSPGTGELFF	TRBV13	TRBJ2-2
CASSLTGRGFGQPQHF	TRBV28	TRBJ1-5
CASSYRDSSYEQYF	TRBV5-1	TRBJ2-7
CASSFTSSPLHF	TRBV27	TRBJ1-6
CASSYSREKETQYF	TRBV6-5	TRBJ2-5
CASSGHRVSSSETDTQYF	TRBV2	TRBJ2-3
CASSLKGERETQYF	TRBV7-9	TRBJ2-5
CASSERRGPYNEQFF	TRBV6-1	TRBJ2-1
CASSEQQPDDGYTF	TRBV10-2	TRBJ1-2
CASSDPTGGYTF	TRBV10-2	TRBJ1-2